Detailed here is one T cell receptor beta chain. This clonotype showed up many times. This clone's antigen is unknown. No base qualities exist here, and no much larger clone lies one base off it. A patient counted as having stable Graves' hyperthyroidism if no progression to ophthalmopathy occurred over 18 months of follow-up. Hyperthyroidism patients were newly diagnosed, had a disease duration of under 2 months, and were aged 18 to 65 years. The study excluded patients with uncontrolled infections, other autoimmune diseases, pregnancy or lactation. Diagnoses were based on clinical symptoms, serum thyroxine and TRAb, thyroid ultrasound and orbital computed tomography. PBMCs were separated from roughly 10 ml of fresh peripheral blood using Ficoll-Paque density gradient centrifugation. Trizol reagent was used to extract total RNA, and RNA quality was then checked on an Agilent 2100 Bioanalyzer. This entry is derived from a study of T cells in Graves' hyperthyroidism and ophthalmopathy (dated by TCRdb to 2018 to 2020). In terms of the full investigation: Peripheral blood samples were taken at initial diagnosis, before any treatment was given. To identify distinguishing TCR V-J signatures, a discovery cohort of about 100 patients was used, comprising 43 with Graves' ophthalmopathy and some 60 with stable Graves' hyperthyroidism. Whether ophthalmopathy could be predicted prospectively was tested in an independent validation cohort made up of 18 to 20 hyperthyroidism patients plus 17 patients who later progressed to ophthalmopathy. The roughly 91 discovery patients were randomly divided into training and test sets at a 7:3 ratio. The study also compared thyroid tissue and blood T-cell repertoires from more than 5 Graves' hyperthyroidism patients. After sampling, hyperthyroidism patients received methimazole starting at 30 mg daily, and ophthalmopathy patients received high-dose intravenous methylprednisolone. The paper reports TCR Vbeta CDR3 sequencing of approximately 140 peripheral blood samples: approximately 41 ophthalmopathy, some 80 hyperthyroidism and around 17 progressor patients. Overall study results and their limits: In validation, the model predicted progression to ophthalmopathy a median of about 6.5 months before onset, with over 60% sensitivity and 72.22% specificity. Sample size was not statistically predetermined, and blinding of investigators to group allocation was not performed. Most expanded thyroid clonotypes (frequency above 0.001) were also detected in blood, a finding suggesting that blood repertoires may reflect thyroid immune responses. A model built on a 13 V-J signature distinguished ophthalmopathy from stable hyperthyroidism, reaching approximately 89% sensitivity and about 81% specificity in cross-validation and 80%/75% in testing.

Trimming takes 1 base off V and 4 bases off J; junction bases not matched to a gene: 5. The CDR3 measures 15 amino acids from cysteine to phenylalanine. The sequence is cut down to CDR3 DNA, 45 bases in frame from base 1. The germline V gene gives CDR1 as SGHAT and CDR2 as FQNNGV. The TCR beta CDR3 regions were amplified from RNA transcripts. A first-round RT-PCR of the TCR CDR3 used the HTBI primer set with the Qiagen OneStep RT-PCR kit. Libraries were constructed in a second round of multiplex PCR, after which size selection and purification were carried out. The libraries were sequenced on an Illumina HiSeq2000 using paired-end 100 bp reads. In the authors' own workflow: SOAPnuke was used to process the raw data, removing reads that contained adapters or uncalled bases, had a mean Phred below 15, or lacked an exact match to the constant primer or identifier. High-quality paired reads were merged using COPE v1.2.5, and each unique nucleotide sequence was defined as a clonotype. MiTCR v1.1 was used to align clonotypes to the IMGT TRBV, TRBD and TRBJ reference segments. Analysis was restricted to V-J combinations with a frequency above 0.0001, which covered roughly 99% of repertoires. The TCS score was defined as F50 (clonal expansion) divided by E x V (chaos), with BLOSUM62-based TCRdist calculated between CDR3 peptides within each V-J. Welch's t-statistics and random forest reduced around 550 V-J features to 13, which were used in a naive Bayes classifier (R e1071). TCRdb applied fastp at Q25 and MiXCR to the public reads, then kept only in-frame beta chains. One record per CDR3 amino acid sequence lists the most common genes and DNA. These V and J calls derive from TCRdb rather than the authors' analysis. The sample table shows approximately 600,000 distinct CDR3 sequences, and around 15% are seen once. The ten largest clones add up to about 3.8% of the sample.

This TCR was sampled from a woman in her twenties or thirties with Graves' hyperthyroidism. The rearrangement combines TRBV11-2 with TRBJ2-3, and 7 junctional nucleotides match TRBD2. The specimen was blood. The nucleotides are TGTGCCAGCAGCTTAGGGGGGGAGGGGCCAGATACGCAGTATTTT. Its protein reads: CASSLGGEGPDTQYF.